This T cell receptor beta chain was captured in a study of cytomegalovirus exposure and HLA in healthy donors. On the study more broadly: From about 180 million T cells, an earlier analysis saw 110 million or so unique TCR beta sequences.

Researchers ran the PCR with 60 Vbeta and 13 Jbeta primers. Data came from immunoSEQ multiplex PCR; TCRdb stores just in-frame clones and leaves some out. The table has about 180,000 clones, around 70% seen once. This CDR3 is 15 amino acids long. Germline trimming cut 5 bases from V and 10 bases from J; bases unmatched to any gene: 8. Germline CDR1 is MDHEN and CDR2 is SYDVKM. The sequence was collected from a male donor in good health and CMV-seronegative. The source material was PBMCs. This chain uses TRBV28 with TRBJ2-1; 13 bases align to TRBD2. CDR3 bases: TGTGCCAGCAGTCCGCCGGGACTAGCGGGACGGGAGCAGTTCTTC. It encodes CASSPPGLAGREQFF.